Listed below are T cell receptor beta chains from one sample, sequenced in a study of blood T cell repertoires in COVID-19. Clones were sequenced by immunoSEQ multiplex PCR, and TCRdb holds only the in-frame ones, with some missing. The profile shows fewer than 200,000 clones, roughly 84% of them singletons. The sample consisted of peripheral blood. These receptors originate from a man aged 35-49 years with acute or convalescent COVID-19. CDR3s include the opening cysteine and the closing phenylalanine or tryptophan. The order of the fields is D gene, J gene, clone size, V gene, CDR3 DNA, CDR3 protein. The D gene is left open where the match is weak. A clone size is listed for some rows: how often the clone was seen (once, few, many), or a class if it is expanded.

>TRBD1|TRBJ1-5|NA|TRBV27
TGTGCCAGCAGCTATTTTCCAGGGGGAGTAGGGAATCAGCCCCAGCATTTT
CASSYFPGGVGNQPQHF
>TRBD2|TRBJ2-3|NA|TRBV7-3
TGTGCCAGCAGCTCCGGGACTAGCGGGGGGACAGGCACAGATACGCAGTATTTT
CASSSGTSGGTGTDTQYF
>TRBD1|TRBJ1-2|few|TRBV29-1
TGCAGCGTTGAAACAGGGGGCGTGAACTATGGCTACACCTTC
CSVETGGVNYGYTF
>TRBD2|TRBJ2-3|NA|TRBV5-4
TGTGCCAGCAGCTTTTATTTAGCGGGGGGGCCAGTAGATACGCAGTATTTT
CASSFYLAGGPVDTQYF
>TRBD1|TRBJ1-5|NA|TRBV2
TGTGCCAGCAGAGATGACAGGGGCAATCAGCCCCAGCATTTT
CASRDDRGNQPQHF
>NA|TRBJ1-4|NA|TRBV11-2
TGTGCCAGCAGCTTTATTCAGGCAGCCCCGTTCGGTAATGAAAAACTGTTTTTT
CASSFIQAAPFGNEKLFF
>TRBD1|TRBJ1-5|NA|TRBV4-1
TGCGCCAGCAGCCTCATAAGAGGGGGCACACGGGATCAGCCCCAGCATTTT
CASSLIRGGTRDQPQHF
>TRBD1|TRBJ2-6|NA|TRBV6-6
TGTGCCAGCAGACTGACAGGGGACTCTGGGGCCAACGTCCTGACTTTC
CASRLTGDSGANVLTF
>TRBD1|TRBJ2-1|few|TRBV10-3
TGTGCCATCAGTGAGATGCCGGGACAGGGAGGCGAGCAGTTCTTC
CAISEMPGQGGEQFF
>TRBD2|TRBJ2-1|NA|TRBV11-2
TGTGCCAGCAGCTTAGATCAAAGACTAGCCAATGAGCAGTTCTTC
CASSLDQRLANEQFF
>TRBD2|TRBJ2-1|NA|TRBV2
TGTGCCAGCAGTCCCTATACTAGCGGGGGGGCCAAGCATGAGCAGTTCTTC
CASSPYTSGGAKHEQFF
>TRBD2|TRBJ2-3|NA|TRBV3-1/TRBV3-2
TGTGCCAGCAGCCTAAGAGGCGGGGGGCGCACAGATACGCAGTATTTT
CASSLRGGGRTDTQYF
>TRBD1|TRBJ1-5|NA|TRBV6-1
TGTGCCAGCAGTGCGGTGGACAGGGGCGTTATGGGCCAGCCCCAGCATTTT
CASSAVDRGVMGQPQHF
>NA|TRBJ2-6|few|TRBV5-6
TGTGCCAGCAGCTTGTCAGGGATTGGGTCTGGGGCCAACGTCCTGACTTTC
CASSLSGIGSGANVLTF
>NA|TRBJ2-7|NA|TRBV19
TGTGCCAGTAGTATAGGGACGGGAGCCTACGAGCAGTACTTC
CASSIGTGAYEQYF
>NA|TRBJ2-2|NA|TRBV25-1
TGTGCCAGCATTAGTAATGTCGGTGGCGGGGAGCTGTTTTTT
CASISNVGGGELFF
>TRBD1|TRBJ1-2|NA|TRBV18
TGTGCCAGCTCACCCTCAGGGGGTGGTAACTATGGCTACACCTTC
CASSPSGGGNYGYTF
>NA|TRBJ1-1|NA|TRBV30
TGTGCCTGGAGACAGGGAAATATTAACACTGAAGCTTTCTTT
CAWRQGNINTEAFF
>TRBD2|TRBJ2-1|NA|TRBV6-4
TGTGCCAGCAGTGACGGGGGGGCCTACAATGAGCAGTTCTTC
CASSDGGAYNEQFF
>TRBD1|TRBJ1-2|NA|TRBV18
TGTGCCAGCTCACGACCGGACAGGGCGAACTATGGCTACACCTTC
CASSRPDRANYGYTF